These 15 T cell receptor beta chains were sequenced from one sample in a study of identical twins. TCRdb recomputed calls from the 5' RACE reads with MiXCR, one row per CDR3 protein. The data show around 370,000 distinct CDR3 sequences, 9% to 10% seen once. The sample was naive T cells sorted from blood. The origin of the receptors is a woman aged 50 to 65 in good health.

Ten or more counts support this clonotype. This chain links TRBV7-8 with TRBJ2-1; no clear D. V gave up 3 bases and J gave up 2 bases, with 11 bases separating them. Germline CDR1 SGHVS, CDR2 FQNEAQ. This CDR3 is 15 amino acids long. CDR3 bases: TGTGCCAGCAGCTTTTTAACGACAACCTACAATGAGCAGTTCTTC. Its translation: CASSFLTTTYNEQFF.

CDR3 sequence: CASSQEWLSHNEQFF. DNA for the CDR3: TGTGCCAGCAGCCAAGAATGGCTGTCCCACAATGAGCAGTTCTTC. The chain has TRBV4-2 and TRBJ2-1; D is undetermined. Germline lookup yields CDR1 LGHNA and CDR2 YNFKEQ. Trimming shortened V by 0 bases and J by 5 bases, and 11 bases separated the two germline ends. This CDR3 contains 15 residues.

This chain links TRBV28 with TRBJ2-5; 8 bases line up with TRBD2. Germline loops: CDR1 MDHEN, CDR2 SYDVKM. V lost 5 bases, J lost 2 bases, and 4 bases stayed unmatched. This CDR3 is built from 14 residues. The CDR3 sequence: CASSRIAGQETQYF. The CDR3 nucleotides read TGTGCCAGCAGTAGAATAGCGGGACAAGAGACCCAGTACTTC.

This chain connects TRBV2 to TRBJ2-5, with a weak D call TRBD2 (5 bases). V was pared by 4 bases and J by 5 bases, with 11 bases between. The CDR3 contains 13 residues. Germline V gene data show CDR1 as SNHLY and CDR2 as FYNNEI. Here the CDR3 reads CASSGLATETQYF. The CDR3 DNA follows: TGTGCCAGCAGTGGTCTAGCTACGGAGACCCAGTACTTC.

This sequence joins TRBV5-1 and TRBJ2-7; D could derive from TRBD1 or TRBD2 (5 bases each). From germline, CDR1 is SGHRS and CDR2 YFSETQ. The CDR3 totals 14 residues. Trimming left V 5 bases short and J 5 bases short, with 17 bases between. CDR3 DNA sequence: TGCGCCAGCAGTCCCCCGGGGCCCACCAACGAGCAGTACTTC. Its translation is CASSPPGPTNEQYF.

This chain joins TRBV2 and TRBJ1-5; TRBD1 agrees at 8 bases. The CDR3 covers 13 residues. With V trimmed by 10 bases and J by 5 bases, 7 bases remained unmatched. The germline gives CDR1 SNHLY, CDR2 FYNNEI. Here the CDR3 reads CATATGEDQPQHF. CDR3 bases: TGTGCCACGGCGACAGGGGAGGATCAGCCCCAGCATTTT.

This clonotype has a handful of counts. The V call is TRBV7-9, the J call TRBJ2-7; TRBD1 agrees at 10 bases. The germline V gene has CDR1 SEHNR and CDR2 FQNEAQ (reference sequence). The CDR3 covers 15 residues. The J segment lost 5 bases and the V segment lost 5 bases, leaving 9 bases of the junction unmatched. The CDR3 DNA is TGTGCCAGCAGCGCCACGGGACAGGGGATGAACGAGCAGTACTTC. Translation: CASSATGQGMNEQYF.

This clonotype was observed many times. This chain joins TRBV20-1 and TRBJ2-7, with 11 bases lining up with TRBD2. Per the germline V gene, CDR1 is DFQATT and CDR2 is SNEGSKA (reference sequence). The CDR3 has 19 amino acids. The CDR3 bases are TGCAGCGAAAGGAGAAACCGGGGTAGCGGGACTAGCGGAGACTACGAGCAGTACGTC. This gives the protein CSERRNRGSGTSGDYEQYV.

This clonotype turned up a few times. The chain uses TRBV5-1 and TRBJ2-3; D may correspond to TRBD1 or TRBD2 (5 bases each). The CDR3 is 14 residues long. V dropped 5 bases and J dropped 0 bases, with 10 bases sitting between them. Germline V lookup: CDR1 SGHRS, CDR2 YFSETQ. The CDR3 sequence is CASSRRDSTDTQYF. The CDR3 nucleotides are TGCGCCAGCAGTCGCCGGGACAGCACAGATACGCAGTATTTT.

At least ten counts were recorded for this clonotype. The chain combines TRBV5-1 with TRBJ2-2, with D tentatively TRBD2 (6 bases). CDR1 SGHRS and CDR2 YFSETQ come from the germline V gene. Trimming pared 3 bases from V and 4 bases from J, leaving 13 bases between. This CDR3 is built from 15 residues. The CDR3 bases are TGCGCCAGCAGCTCCGGGACTGTGGGCACCGGGGAGCTGTTTTTT. Its translation: CASSSGTVGTGELFF.

The chain has TRBV12-3 or TRBV12-4 and TRBJ2-2; 14 positions match TRBD2. V dropped 5 bases and J dropped 8; count of bases not matched to a gene: 7. CDR3 length: 16 amino acids. The CDR3 spells CASSAPGLAGAGELFF. The CDR3 nucleotides read TGTGCCAGCAGTGCCCCGGGACTAGCGGGAGCTGGGGAGCTGTTTTTT.

This clonotype was recorded a few times. V usage is TRBV20-1 and J usage is TRBJ2-1; 9 bases are a match to TRBD2. This CDR3 is 15 amino acids long. The germline V gene encodes CDR1 DFQATT and CDR2 SNEGSKA (reference sequence). Germline trimming cut 4 bases from V and 5 bases from J; bases unmatched to any gene: 9. CDR3 nucleotide sequence: TGCAGTGCTAATCAGAGGCTAGCGGGGAACAATGAGCAGTTCTTC. Protein: CSANQRLAGNNEQFF.

This clonotype showed up many times. The chain carries TRBV12-3 or TRBV12-4 and TRBJ1-2; 8 bases match TRBD1. V shed 5 bases and J 6 bases; nucleotides not matched to a gene: 11. This CDR3 is built from 15 residues. This CDR3 is CASSLGQGETNGYTF. The CDR3 region has the DNA TGTGCCAGCAGTCTCGGACAGGGAGAAACGAATGGCTACACCTTC.

As concerns this clonotype: A read error may be the cause here, since a much bigger clone is one base away. V is TRBV30 and J is TRBJ2-2; D is ambiguous. The CDR3 consists of 11 residues. Germline CDR1 reads GTSNPN; CDR2 reads SVGIG (reference sequence). The CDR3 region is CTLLWTGELFF. DNA of the CDR3: TGTACACTGCTATGGACCGGGGAGCTGTTTTTT.

This chain connects TRBV6-1 to TRBJ1-3; maybe TRBD1 (5 bases). The germline CDR1 and CDR2 sequences are MNHNS and SASEGT. This CDR3 spans 15 amino acids. Trimming removed 0 bases at V and 7 bases at J, with 13 bases between. CDR3 region: CASSEAGRQGNTIYF. The CDR3 region has the DNA TGTGCCAGCAGTGAAGCCGGAAGGCAGGGCAACACCATATATTTT.